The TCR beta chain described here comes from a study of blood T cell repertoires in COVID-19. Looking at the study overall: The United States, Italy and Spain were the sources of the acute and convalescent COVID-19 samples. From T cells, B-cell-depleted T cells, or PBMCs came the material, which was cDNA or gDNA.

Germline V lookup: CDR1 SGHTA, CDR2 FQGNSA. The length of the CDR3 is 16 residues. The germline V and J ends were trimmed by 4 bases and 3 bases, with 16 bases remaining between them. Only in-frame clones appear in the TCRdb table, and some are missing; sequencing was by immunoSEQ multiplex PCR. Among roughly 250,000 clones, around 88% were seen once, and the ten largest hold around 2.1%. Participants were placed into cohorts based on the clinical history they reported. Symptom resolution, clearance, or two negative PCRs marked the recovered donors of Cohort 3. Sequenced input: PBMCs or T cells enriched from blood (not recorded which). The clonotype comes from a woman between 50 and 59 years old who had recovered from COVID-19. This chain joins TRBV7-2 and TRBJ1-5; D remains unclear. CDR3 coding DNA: TGTGCCAGCAGCTATAGAGGGCCGGGGAACAATCAGCCCCAGCATTTT. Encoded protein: CASSYRGPGNNQPQHF.